This TCR beta chain was recovered during a study of identical twins. TCRdb re-called the 5' RACE reads with MiXCR, one entry per CDR3 protein. The sample yields some 440,000 distinct CDR3 sequences, 20% to 25% seen once. Whole-study findings and limits: Among monozygotic twins, out-of-frame TCR alpha sharing exceeded what models predicted. Fewer insertions marked abundant cord blood beta clonotypes; young adult naive trended weakly, memory not at all.

CDR1 is LGHDT, CDR2 YNNKEL, per germline (reference sequence). The V gene lost 4 bases and the J gene lost 10 bases, with 14 bases spanning the gap. The CDR3 totals 13 residues. This clonotype was seen more than once but under ten times. Its antigen is not identified. The same sample was also studied in work on T cells expressing NK-cell markers. Per that paper: The sequencing cohort of eight donors included seven HCMV-seropositive individuals and one seronegative individual.

Sequencing was carried out using CD4+ T cells sorted from blood. This clonotype was sampled from a woman between 18 and 29 years old in good health. The rearrangement uses TRBV3-1 and TRBJ2-1, with D maybe TRBD2 (6 bases). In DNA, the CDR3 is TGTGCCAGCAGCCCGTTGGAGGGTCAAGAGCAGTTCTTC. Translation gives CASSPLEGQEQFF.